This T cell receptor (beta chain) came from a study of shared clonotypes between healthy human individuals. In the CD4+ fraction, cells were divided into CD45RA+ naive and CD45RA-negative memory subsets. Here immunoSEQ multiplex PCR was the method, and the copy in TCRdb shows in-frame clones only, minus some. The data contain more than 1.2 million clones, about 98.5% of them seen just once; the ten biggest clones take up roughly 0.35%. Trimming pared 0 bases from V and 5 bases from J, leaving 5 bases between. Looked up from germline, CDR1 is SGHRS and CDR2 is YFSETQ. There are 12 residues in the CDR3.

The sequenced sample was naive CD4+ T cells sorted from blood. Subset given: CD45RA+ positively selected. This TCR derives from a young man in good health. This rearrangement joins TRBV5-1 to TRBJ1-2; no clear D gene. CDR3 residues: CASSLDRYGYTF. CDR3 DNA sequence: TGCGCCAGCAGCTTGGACAGATATGGCTACACCTTC.